This entry lists 27 T cell receptor beta chains sequenced from one sample in a study of blood T cells in healthy people across ages. A second PCR of 7 to 11 cycles used a sample-barcoded 5' primer and a J-beta primer mix. In TCRdb, the 5' RACE reads were re-called with MiXCR into one record per CDR3 protein. The sample includes about 900,000 distinct CDR3 sequences, roughly 52% of them seen just once. The sequenced sample consisted of blood. All receptors come from a man aged 25 to 45 in good health.

Only a few counts were recorded for this clonotype. V and J are TRBV29-1 and TRBJ2-1; no firm D call. In germline, CDR1 is SQVTM, CDR2 ANQGSEA. Trimming stripped 1 base from V and 4 bases from J, with 8 bases between. This CDR3 is built from 13 residues. The CDR3 here is CSVEGVDYNEQFF. The CDR3 region has the DNA TGCAGCGTTGAAGGGGTAGATTACAATGAGCAGTTCTTC.

The table lists this clonotype with a few counts. The V call is TRBV20-1, the J call TRBJ2-5; TRBD2 agrees at 10 bases. Germline trimming cut 5 bases from V and 3 bases from J; bases unmatched to any gene: 3. This CDR3 has 13 amino acids. Germline loops: CDR1 DFQATT, CDR2 SNEGSKA (reference sequence). In DNA form, the CDR3 reads TGCAGTGCTCCAGCGGGGGGGGAAGAGACCCAGTACTTC. Amino acid sequence: CSAPAGGEETQYF.

This sequence joins TRBV6-5 and TRBJ1-2; no clear D gene. The germline V gene has CDR1 MNHEY and CDR2 SVGAGI. This CDR3 region has 12 residues. Deletions cut 0 bases from V and 13 bases from J, with 12 bases between. The CDR3 loop is CASSYSTGEVTF. The CDR3 region has the DNA TGTGCCAGCAGTTACTCGACTGGGGAAGTCACCTTC.

The chain is built from TRBV9 and TRBJ2-2; the D call may be TRBD1 or TRBD2 (6 bases each). Germline CDR1 SGDLS, CDR2 YYNGEE. CDR3 length: 15 residues. Trimming took 3 bases from V and 6 from J, leaving 15 bases between them. The CDR3 protein is CASSATGGRPGELFF. CDR3 coding DNA: TGTGCCAGCAGCGCGACCGGGGGCCGCCCCGGGGAGCTGTTTTTT. Supplemented by reference TRBV9 and TRBJ2-2, the full variable domain reads DSGVTQTPKHLITATGQRVTLRCSPRSGDLSVYWYQQSLDQGLQFLIQYYNGEERAKGNILERFSAQQFPDLHSELNLSSLELGDSALYFCASSATGGRPGELFFGEGSRLTVL.

The sample holds a few counts of this clonotype. This rearrangement joins TRBV28 to TRBJ1-4, with D possibly matching TRBD1 (5 bases). The CDR3 is made up of 14 amino acids. Between the trimmed V and J ends, which lost 6 bases and 8 bases, there was a span of 16 bases. The germline V gene encodes CDR1 MDHEN and CDR2 SYDVKM. The CDR3 DNA reads as TGTGCCAGCAGCCCTACTTGGGGGGACGAAAAACTGTTTTTT. Protein: CASSPTWGDEKLFF.

The chain uses TRBV24-1 and TRBJ2-1; 7 bases map to TRBD2. The V segment lost 0 bases and the J segment 5 bases; nucleotides outside the gene matches: 3. This CDR3 spans 15 amino acids. Germline assignment: CDR1 KGHDR and CDR2 SFDVKD. The CDR3 bases are TGTGCCACCAGTGATTTGCAGGGAGGGCACAATGAGCAGTTCTTC. Translated: CATSDLQGGHNEQFF.

Notes on this clonotype: Compared with germline, one end of the junction differs, possibly owing to a read error. The chain carries TRBV7-2 and TRBJ2-1; D tentatively fits TRBD1 or TRBD2 (5 bases each). CDR1 is SGHTA and CDR2 is FQGNSA in the germline V gene. The CDR3 has 13 amino acids. CDR3 coding DNA: TGTGCCAGCAGCTCCCGGGGCGACAATGAGAAGTTCTTC. This gives the protein CASSSRGDNEKFF.

The rearrangement links TRBV25-1 to TRBJ2-2; possibly TRBD1 for D (8 bases). The germline CDR1 and CDR2 sequences are MGHDK and SYGVNS. The CDR3 length is 16 residues. The V and J ends lost 1 base and 6 bases respectively, with 15 bases between them. The CDR3 here is CASSESGTGGAGELFF. For the CDR3, the DNA is TGTGCCAGCAGTGAATCCGGTACAGGGGGGGCCGGGGAGCTGTTTTTT.

This rearrangement joins TRBV21-1 to TRBJ2-7. TRBV21-1 is an annotated pseudogene. The CDR3 covers 15 residues. The CDR3 is CASIKWRRKSYEQYF. CDR3 DNA sequence: TGTGCCAGCATCAAATGGAGACGGAAGAGCTACGAGCAGTACTTC.

The gene calls are TRBV6-2 or TRBV6-3 and TRBJ1-5; D unresolved. This CDR3 region has 15 residues. V dropped 6 bases and J dropped 7 bases, with 19 bases sitting between them. CDR1 and CDR2 (germline): MNHEY, SVGEGT. CDR3 sequence reads: CASSYHYSTVQPQHF. CDR3 in DNA: TGTGCCAGCAGCTACCACTATTCTACAGTCCAGCCCCAGCATTTT.

In this sample, this clonotype turned up a few times. The chain uses TRBV27 and TRBJ1-5; 7 nucleotides match TRBD1. The germline gives CDR1 MNHEY, CDR2 SMNVEV (reference sequence). The CDR3 runs 14 residues. V lost 6 bases, J lost 4 bases, and 6 bases stayed unmatched. For the CDR3, the DNA is TGTGCCAGCAGGGTTACAGGGGTGAATCAGCCCCAGCATTTT. Its protein product is CASRVTGVNQPQHF.

This clonotype appeared a few times. The gene calls are TRBV12-3 or TRBV12-4 and TRBJ2-1; no firm D call. V dropped 8 bases and J dropped 0 bases, with 11 bases sitting between them. The CDR3 runs to 14 residues. The CDR3 here is CASERADSYNEQFF. CDR3 coding DNA: TGTGCCAGCGAAAGGGCGGACTCCTACAATGAGCAGTTCTTC.

CDR3 in DNA: TGCAGCGTTGGAGGGGTTGACACTGAAGCTTTCTTT. Translated, it gives CSVGGVDTEAFF. The chain employs TRBV29-1 and TRBJ1-1; D is possibly TRBD1 (5 bases). Germline V gene lookup returns CDR1 SQVTM and CDR2 ANQGSEA. This CDR3 is built from 12 residues. V was cut by 4 bases and J by 3 bases, with 9 bases left in between.

The chain combines TRBV29-1 with TRBJ2-6, with D tentatively TRBD1 or TRBD2 (5 bases each). Between the trimmed V and J ends, which lost 5 bases and 4 bases, there was a span of 9 bases. Germline CDR1 and CDR2: SQVTM and ANQGSEA. CDR3 length equals 13 residues. CDR3 sequence: CSVLGDGANVLTF. CDR3 nucleotides: TGCAGCGTTTTAGGGGACGGGGCCAACGTCCTGACTTTC.

As regards this clonotype: Since a much larger clone is just one base distant, this may be a read error. This chain connects TRBV16 to TRBJ2-7; the D gene is possibly TRBD2 (6 bases). Trimming pared 1 base from V and 7 bases from J, leaving 20 bases between. This CDR3 has 16 residues. Germline-derived CDR1 and CDR2 are KGHSY and FQNENV. The CDR3 here is CASSQWSGPVYNEQYF. In nucleotides, the CDR3 is TGTGCCAGCAGCCAATGGAGCGGGCCCGTTTACAATGAGCAGTACTTC. Combining the CDR3 with reference TRBV16 and TRBJ2-7 gives the whole variable domain GEEVAQTPKHLVRGEGQKAKLYCAPIKGHSYVFWYQQVLKNEFKFLISFQNENVFDETGMPKERFSAKCLPNSPCSLEIQATKLEDSAVYFCASSQWSGPVYNEQYFGPGTRLTVT.

The chain recombines TRBV6-1 with TRBJ2-7, with 9 positions matching TRBD2. The V segment lost 6 bases and the J segment 3 bases; nucleotides outside the gene matches: 21. CDR1 and CDR2 (germline): MNHNS, SASEGT. The CDR3 covers 19 residues. The CDR3 region is CASSQALVSGGSEDYEQYF. CDR3 coding DNA: TGTGCCAGCAGCCAAGCCCTTGTCAGCGGGGGGTCCGAAGACTACGAGCAGTACTTC.

This chain connects TRBV6-4 to TRBJ1-4, with a tentative D call TRBD1 (6 bases). The CDR3 extends over 14 amino acids. V lost 3 bases, J lost 8 bases, and 13 bases lay in between. In germline, CDR1 is MRHNA, CDR2 SNTAGT. The chain's CDR3 is CASSEEAGQEKLFF. The CDR3 nucleotides are TGTGCCAGCAGTGAAGAGGCAGGACAGGAAAAACTGTTTTTT.

The V gene is TRBV29-1, the J gene TRBJ2-7; TRBD1 matches at 8 bases. V lost 0 bases to trimming and J lost 3 bases; unmatched junction nucleotides: 4. The germline CDR1 and CDR2 sequences are SQVTM and ANQGSEA. This CDR3 spans 14 amino acids. CDR3 protein: CSVEDPDRDYEQYF. In DNA, the CDR3 is TGCAGCGTTGAAGATCCGGACAGGGACTACGAGCAGTACTTC.

This clonotype has more than one count but fewer than ten. The chain joins TRBV4-3 to TRBJ2-3, with 8 bases that match TRBD2. Germline CDR1 is LGHNA and CDR2 is YSLEER. The CDR3 contains 16 residues. V was pared by 0 bases and J by 2 bases, with 4 bases of the junction left unmatched. CDR3 amino acids: CASSQERGAVTDTQYF. The CDR3 nucleotides read TGCGCCAGCAGCCAAGAGCGGGGGGCTGTCACAGATACGCAGTATTTT.

This sequence joins TRBV4-2 and TRBJ2-7; D may match TRBD1 or TRBD2 (5 bases each). The J call is doubtful: the DNA matches TRBJ2-5 better. Looked up from germline, CDR1 is LGHNA and CDR2 is YNFKEQ. The CDR3 loop spans 15 amino acids. CDR3 sequence: CASSQDPAGGETQYF. The DNA of the CDR3 is TGTGCCAGCAGCCAAGACCCCGCTGGGGGAGAGACCCAGTACTTC.

V gene TRBV11-2 combines with J gene TRBJ2-5; 11 bases line up with TRBD2. This CDR3 has 14 residues. Trimming at V came to 5 bases and at J to 4 bases, leaving 3 bases not matched to a gene. Per the germline V gene, CDR1 is SGHAT and CDR2 is FQNNGV. In DNA form, the CDR3 reads TGTGCCAGCAGCCAACTAGCGGGAGTAGAGACCCAGTACTTC. The encoded protein is CASSQLAGVETQYF. Drawing the rest from reference TRBV11-2 and TRBJ2-5, the complete variable domain is EAGVAQSPRYKIIEKRQSVAFWCNPISGHATLYWYQQILGQGPKLLIQFQNNGVVDDSQLPKDRFSAERLKGVDSTLKIQPAKLEDSAVYLCASSQLAGVETQYFGPGTRLLVL.

This clonotype appeared a few times. CDR3 in DNA: TGTGCCAGCAGTTTGGGGACAGGGCGCCGAGGCTACACCTTC. Residues: CASSLGTGRRGYTF. V usage is TRBV27 and J usage is TRBJ1-2, with TRBD1 matching over 9 bases. The length of the CDR3 is 14 residues. The germline V gene has CDR1 MNHEY and CDR2 SMNVEV (reference sequence). V was clipped by 3 bases and J by 8 bases; unmatched bases: 7.

The chain carries TRBV4-3 and TRBJ1-2, with D unclear. V shed 1 base and J shed 0 bases, with 9 bases lying between them. The V gene's germline CDR1 is LGHNA and CDR2 YSLEER. The CDR3 has 15 residues. CDR3 amino acids: CASSQVTVANYGYTF. The DNA for the CDR3 is TGCGCCAGCAGCCAAGTAACGGTAGCTAACTATGGCTACACCTTC.

CDR3 in amino acids: CASSLTDRGDTQYF. The CDR3 DNA reads as TGTGCCAGCAGCTTAACAGACAGGGGTGATACGCAGTATTTT. The chain recombines TRBV7-2 with TRBJ2-3, with 8 bases that match TRBD1. CDR1 SGHTA and CDR2 FQGNSA come from the germline V gene. The V and J ends lost 2 bases and 6 bases, in that order; junction bases with no gene match: 4. The length of the CDR3 is 14 residues.

CDR3 protein: CARPPEDTDTQYF. The CDR3 DNA sequence: TGTGCCAGGCCCCCGGAGGACACAGATACGCAGTATTTT. V and J are TRBV27 and TRBJ2-3; TRBD2 might be the D (5 bases). CDR1 and CDR2 from the germline V gene are MNHEY and SMNVEV (reference sequence). The CDR3 runs 13 residues. Deletions cut 9 bases from V and 2 bases from J, with 12 bases between.

The chain couples TRBV2 to TRBJ2-7, with unresolved D. CDR1 SNHLY and CDR2 FYNNEI come from the germline V gene. Trimming pared 10 bases from V and 1 base from J, leaving 14 bases between. CDR3 length: 13 residues. CDR3 DNA: TGTGCCACCCTGCCCAGGCCATCCTACGAGCAGTACTTC. Its protein is CATLPRPSYEQYF.

The gene calls are TRBV20-1 and TRBJ2-3, with 14 bases aligning to TRBD2. Germline CDR1 and CDR2: DFQATT and SNEGSKA (reference sequence). This CDR3 has 16 residues. Losses at the gene ends were 1 base for V and 2 bases for J; bases not matched to a gene: 2. The CDR3 DNA follows: TGCAGTGCTAGAGGACTAGCGGGAGGGACCACAGATACGCAGTATTTT. Amino acids: CSARGLAGGTTDTQYF.